Listed below are T cell receptor beta chains from one sample, sequenced in a study of control samples from healthy donors and cancer patients. The method was immunoSEQ multiplex PCR; TCRdb's version includes in-frame clones alone and lacks a portion of them. The sample lists around 25,000 clones, approximately 90% occurring once. The sample consisted of PBMCs. The receptors derive from a man aged 45-65 years with lung cancer. The CDR3 runs from the conserved cysteine through the conserved F or W. A D gene is named only where the DNA matches it firmly. Clone size is not always given. Where it is, it says once, few, many or a class for expanded clones.

J gene,clone size,D gene,V gene,CDR3 DNA,CDR3 protein
TRBJ2-3,-,-,TRBV7-2,TGTGCCAGCAGCTTAGGTGTACTAGCAGAGGCAGATACGCAGTATTTT,CASSLGVLAEADTQYF
TRBJ2-3,few,TRBD2,TRBV7-2,TGTGCCAGCAGCTTATCCATAGGTGGCGGGGGGGAGGATACGCAGTATTTT,CASSLSIGGGGEDTQYF
TRBJ1-4,-,-,TRBV19,TGTGCCAGTAGTATAGATTCCTCTGAGGCAACTAATGAAAAACTGTTTTTT,CASSIDSSEATNEKLFF
TRBJ2-7,few,-,TRBV7-2,TGTGCCAGCAGCTTTTGGGGACACGAGCAGTACTTC,CASSFWGHEQYF
TRBJ1-6,-,-,TRBV25-1,TGTGCCAGCAGGCTTACAGCGCTCGGTTCACCCCTCCACTTT,CASRLTALGSPLHF
TRBJ2-1,-,-,TRBV30,TGTGCCTGCGGTTGGGGTGAGCAGTTCTTC,CACGWGEQFF
TRBJ2-1,-,-,TRBV18,TGTGCCAGCTCACCACCGGCCAGCACTTGGGGTGAGCAGTTCTTC,CASSPPASTWGEQFF
TRBJ2-5,-,TRBD2,TRBV7-2,TGTGCCAGCAGCCGTCTAGCGGTGACCTCGGAGACCCAGTACTTC,CASSRLAVTSETQYF
TRBJ2-7,-,-,TRBV2,TGTGCCAGCAGTACTCATTTAGCCTCCGAGCAGTACTTC,CASSTHLASEQYF
TRBJ1-1,-,-,TRBV7-3,TGTGCCAGCGCCCAAACGATGAACACTGAAGCTTTCTTT,CASAQTMNTEAFF
TRBJ2-7,-,-,TRBV25-1,TGTGCCAGCAGTGACCCCTCCAGTGGTGTTGACGAGCAGTACTTC,CASSDPSSGVDEQYF
TRBJ2-1,-,-,TRBV5-4,TGTGCCAGCAGCCCCGCGGGTTTCGGACAGTTGGGCAATGAGCAGTTCTTC,CASSPAGFGQLGNEQFF
TRBJ1-2,-,-,TRBV7-2,TGTGCCAGCAGCAAAGAGACAGCTAACTATGGCTACACCTTC,CASSKETANYGYTF
TRBJ1-1,-,-,TRBV6-4,TGTGCCAGCAGTGTTGGACAGAACACTGAAGCTTTCTTT,CASSVGQNTEAFF
TRBJ2-1,-,-,TRBV24-1,TGTGCCACCGCAAGGGTTTCCAATGAGCAGTTCTTC,CATARVSNEQFF
TRBJ1-2,-,-,TRBV3-1/TRBV3-2,TGTGCCAGCAGCCAAGATCAGCCCTCGGTCTACACCTTC,CASSQDQPSVYTF
TRBJ2-1,-,-,TRBV29-1,TGCAGCGTTGAACTCTTTTTGGGGGGCCATGAGCAGTTCTTC,CSVELFLGGHEQFF
TRBJ1-5,-,TRBD1,TRBV30,TGTGCCTGGGGGGACAGGGGTGGCAATCAGCCCCAGCATTTT,CAWGDRGGNQPQHF
TRBJ1-1,-,-,TRBV7-2,TGTGCCAGCAGCTTGGTGGTCATCAACACTGAAGCTTTCTTT,CASSLVVINTEAFF
TRBJ2-7,-,-,TRBV6-2/TRBV6-3,TGTGCCAGCAGTCGAGACCCCGGGACTGGATCCTACGAGCAGTACTTC,CASSRDPGTGSYEQYF
TRBJ1-1,-,-,TRBV28,TGTGCCAGCAGTATCGGGCAAGAGAACACTGAAGCTTTCTTT,CASSIGQENTEAFF
TRBJ1-1,-,-,TRBV7-3,TGTGCCAGCAGCTTAGACCAGAACACTGAAGCTTTCTTT,CASSLDQNTEAFF
TRBJ1-2,-,-,TRBV18,TGTGCCAGCTCACCAAGCCCGTCAGCTAACTATGGCTACACCTTC,CASSPSPSANYGYTF
TRBJ2-5,-,-,TRBV5-6,TGTGCCAGCAGCCACATTTGGACGCAAGGGACCCAGTACTTC,CASSHIWTQGTQYF
TRBJ2-2,-,-,TRBV2,TGTGCCAGCAGCTCGGGGACCAACACCGGGGAGCTGTTTTTT,CASSSGTNTGELFF
TRBJ1-1,-,-,TRBV7-7,TGTGCTAGCAGCTCAGGGGAAAACACTGAAGCTTTCTTT,CASSSGENTEAFF
TRBJ1-1,-,-,TRBV12-3/TRBV12-4,TGTGCCAGCAGTTTAGTGGAGGGAACTGAAGCTTTCTTT,CASSLVEGTEAFF
TRBJ2-7,-,TRBD1,TRBV27,TGTGCCAGCAGTACCGGGACAGGGTCGTACGAGCAGTACTTC,CASSTGTGSYEQYF
TRBJ2-2,-,-,TRBV27,TGTGCCAGCAGTTTAATGCCCTTGACAGGCTTGAACACCGGGGAGCTGTTTTTT,CASSLMPLTGLNTGELFF
TRBJ2-1,once,TRBD1,TRBV6-2/TRBV6-3,TGTGCCAGCAGTGGATCCACCCGGACAGGGCTCAATGAGCAGTTCTTC,CASSGSTRTGLNEQFF
TRBJ2-6,-,-,TRBV2,TGTGCCAGCACTCCCCCCTCGGGGAGAGAGGCCAACGTCCTGACTTTC,CASTPPSGREANVLTF
TRBJ2-3,-,-,TRBV6-2/TRBV6-3,TGTGCCAGCAGTTCCTTAAGACAGGATACGCAGTATTTT,CASSSLRQDTQYF
TRBJ1-1,-,-,TRBV3-1/TRBV3-2,TGTGCCAGCAGCCAGTTCATGAACACTGAAGCTTTCTTT,CASSQFMNTEAFF
TRBJ2-7,-,TRBD1,TRBV19,TGTGCCAGTAGTTCCCAGGGGGACGAGCAGTACTTC,CASSSQGDEQYF
TRBJ1-4,few,-,TRBV27,TGTGCCAGCAGTTTTGTGGGTAATGAAAAACTGTTTTTT,CASSFVGNEKLFF
TRBJ2-7,-,-,TRBV3-1/TRBV3-2,TGTGCCAGCAGCCAAGATTGGGGCTCCTACGAGCAGTACTTC,CASSQDWGSYEQYF
TRBJ1-1,-,-,TRBV5-1,TGCGCCAGCAGCTTTAGCAGGACGAGTGACACTGAAGCTTTCTTT,CASSFSRTSDTEAFF
TRBJ1-4,-,-,TRBV7-2,TGTGCCAGCAGCTTAACCACCCTTCAAGAAAAACTGTTTTTT,CASSLTTLQEKLFF
TRBJ1-5,-,TRBD1,TRBV14,TGTGCCAGCAGCCAAGGGACAGGGCGGGATCAGCCCCAGCATTTT,CASSQGTGRDQPQHF
TRBJ2-5,-,TRBD2,TRBV19,TGTGCCAGCGGCAACATGGGGCTAGCGGGGGAGTTGGAGACCCAGTACTTC,CASGNMGLAGELETQYF
TRBJ2-2,-,-,TRBV10-3,TGTGCCATCAGTGAAGGAGTGGGGGGGGAGCTGTTTTTT,CAISEGVGGELFF
TRBJ1-2,few,-,TRBV7-9,TGTGCCAGCAGCTTAGCGGGAACAGGGACAAACTATGGCTACACCTTC,CASSLAGTGTNYGYTF
TRBJ1-2,-,TRBD1,TRBV7-3,TGTGCCAGCAGCCCCAGGGGGACTTCGGATGGCTACACCTTC,CASSPRGTSDGYTF
TRBJ2-6,-,-,TRBV27,TGTGCCAGCAGCAACCTCGACATCTCTGGGGCCAACGTCCTGACTTTC,CASSNLDISGANVLTF
TRBJ2-2,-,TRBD2,TRBV24-1,TGTGCCACCAGTCAGCGGGGGGCGACCGGGGAGCTGTTTTTT,CATSQRGATGELFF
TRBJ2-2,-,TRBD1,TRBV7-6,TGTGCCAGCAGCCCAGAGGGACAGATATACACCGGGGAGCTGTTTTTT,CASSPEGQIYTGELFF
TRBJ2-5,-,TRBD1,TRBV7-7,TGTGCTAGCAGCTCGACAGGGTTAGAGACCCAGTACTTC,CASSSTGLETQYF
TRBJ2-7,-,TRBD2,TRBV28,TGTGCCAGCAGTTCCATATTGGGCGGGGGGGCCCTTAGCGAGCAGTACTTC,CASSSILGGGALSEQYF
TRBJ2-7,-,-,TRBV9,TGTGCCAGCAGCGTAGCTCCGCCCGGGCAGGGTCTCCACGAGCAGTACTTC,CASSVAPPGQGLHEQYF
TRBJ1-2,-,-,TRBV30,TGTGCCTTAGCGGGGGCAGGGGGCTACACCTTC,CALAGAGGYTF
TRBJ1-2,-,-,TRBV4-3,TGCGCCAGCAGCCAAGATAGTAGAGGCATCTATGGCTACACCTTC,CASSQDSRGIYGYTF
TRBJ1-2,-,-,TRBV9,TGTGCCAGCAGCGTATCTACATCTTCCCAGGGCTATGGCTACACCTTC,CASSVSTSSQGYGYTF
TRBJ1-1,-,-,TRBV5-8,TGTGCCAGCAGCCCCGGACAGATCATGAACACTGAAGCTTTCTTT,CASSPGQIMNTEAFF
TRBJ2-7,-,TRBD1,TRBV7-8,TGTGCCAGCAGTCACGGGACAGGGGATCTGTACGAGCAGTACTTC,CASSHGTGDLYEQYF
TRBJ1-2,-,TRBD1,TRBV6-6,TGTGCCAGCAGTCCGGACAGGGGAAAGCCATATGGCTACACCTTC,CASSPDRGKPYGYTF
TRBJ2-7,-,-,TRBV14,TGTGCCAGCAGCCGCCGAACCGCGGGGCCGACCTACGAGCAGTACTTC,CASSRRTAGPTYEQYF
TRBJ2-2,once,-,TRBV18,TGTGCCAGCTCAACTGGACAGCCTAACACCGGGGAGCTGTTTTTT,CASSTGQPNTGELFF
TRBJ2-1,-,-,TRBV19,TGTGCCAGTGGACGCGTCATGACCTCCTACAATGAGCAGTTCTTC,CASGRVMTSYNEQFF
TRBJ1-5,-,-,TRBV12-3/TRBV12-4,TGTGCCAGCAGCGGCAGCTCTCCCCAGCATTTT,CASSGSSPQHF